This entry is about one TCR beta chain. Its antigen is unknown. The sampling schedule covered blood at baseline, cycle 4 day 1, and cycle 7 day 1. Some clones are missing from TCRdb's copy, which holds only in-frame ones; the method was immunoSEQ multiplex PCR. The sample holds some 110,000 clones; just over 90% are singletons and the top ten take about 0.15%. The entry originates in a study of OX40 agonist ivuxolimab in advanced cancers. Background on the study: Every patient in dose escalation had hepatocellular carcinoma, melanoma, renal cell or head and neck cancer.

Per germline, CDR1 MDHEN and CDR2 SYDVKM. V was pared by 5 bases and J by 3 bases, with 13 bases between. The CDR3 spans 15 residues. Study results and limitations: Averaging showed that CD8+ T cells had more expanded clones than CD4+ did.

The chain couples TRBV28 to TRBJ1-4; D remains ambiguous. The clonotype originates from an adult with an advanced solid tumor such as melanoma, head and neck, liver or kidney cancer. The sequences come from CD4+ or CD8+ T cells sorted from blood, collected in a trial of the OX40 agonist ivuxolimab. The CDR3 DNA sequence: TGTGCCAGCAGTGAACTGGGCCAGGCTAATGAAAAACTGTTTTTT. Translation: CASSELGQANEKLFF.